What follows are 19 T cell receptor beta chains derived from one specimen sequenced in a study of control samples from healthy donors and cancer patients. Method: immunoSEQ multiplex PCR; TCRdb's copy keeps in-frame clones and lacks some. This table has about 94,000 clones, 90% appearing once. The specimen sequenced was blood. These receptors originate from a woman aged 18 to 35 in good health.

The rearrangement joins TRBV7-2 to TRBJ1-1, with TRBD1 as a possible D gene (5 bases). The CDR3 covers 15 residues. Germline loops: CDR1 SGHTA, CDR2 FQGNSA. Trimming shortened V by 1 base and J by 5 bases, and 14 bases separated the two germline ends. The CDR3 DNA is TGTGCCAGCAGCTTAGTTGGGGGGGGAACGACTGAAGCTTTCTTT. Translation: CASSLVGGGTTEAFF.

The chain joins TRBV27 to TRBJ2-5, with D unresolved. The germline V gene has CDR1 MNHEY and CDR2 SMNVEV (reference sequence). V was pared by 2 bases and J by 3 bases, with 10 bases between. The CDR3 totals 14 residues. DNA for the CDR3: TGTGCCAGCAGTTTAAGGTTTTTTGAAGAGACCCAGTACTTC. It codes for CASSLRFFEETQYF.

The V gene is TRBV2, the J gene TRBJ1-5; the D gene is possibly TRBD1 (5 bases). Deletions cut 6 bases from V and 7 bases from J, with 19 bases between. Germline V gene lookup returns CDR1 SNHLY and CDR2 FYNNEI. The CDR3 extends over 15 amino acids. The CDR3 spells CASRNRDGYQQPQHF. The DNA for the CDR3 is TGTGCCAGCAGGAACCGGGACGGTTATCAGCAGCCCCAGCATTTT.

V is TRBV3-1 (or the pseudogene TRBV3-2) and J is TRBJ2-3, with TRBD2 matching over 9 bases. CDR1 and CDR2 (germline): LGHDT, YNNKEL (reference sequence). V lost 2 bases and J lost 4; bases outside the gene matches: 4. CDR3 size: 15 residues. CDR3 sequence: CASSQLAGSADTQYF. CDR3 bases: TGTGCCAGCAGCCAACTAGCGGGATCTGCAGATACGCAGTATTTT.

This chain's CDR3 is CASSVHGETQYF. The CDR3 nucleotides are TGTGCCAGCAGCGTGCATGGGGAGACCCAGTACTTC. The chain is built from TRBV9 and TRBJ2-5, with D unclear. The CDR3 runs to 12 residues. The V and J ends lost 2 bases and 5 bases respectively, with 7 bases between them. CDR1 SGDLS and CDR2 YYNGEE come from the germline V gene.

The chain recombines TRBV27 with TRBJ2-7; 13 nucleotides agree with TRBD2. V dropped 3 bases and J dropped 6; count of bases not matched to a gene: 8. Germline lookup yields CDR1 MNHEY and CDR2 SMNVEV (reference sequence). This CDR3 spans 16 amino acids. The CDR3 region has the DNA TGTGCCAGCAGTTTCCAAACTAGCGGGGGGGCCGGCGAGCAGTACTTC. This encodes CASSFQTSGGAGEQYF.

The chain uses TRBV19 and TRBJ1-1; D is unresolved. The CDR3 covers 12 residues. Per germline, CDR1 LNHDA and CDR2 SQIVND (reference sequence). V was pared by 6 bases and J by 3 bases, with 8 bases between. The DNA for the CDR3 is TGTGCCAGTAGCCCGGGGTACACTGAAGCTTTCTTT. Its translation is CASSPGYTEAFF. The complete variable domain, with remaining parts taken from reference TRBV19 and TRBJ1-1, reads DGGITQSPKYLFRKEGQNVTLSCEQNLNHDAMYWYRQDPGQGLRLIYYSQIVNDFQKGDIAEGYSVSREKKESFPLTVTSAQKNPTAFYLCASSPGYTEAFFGQGTRLTVV.

This chain connects TRBV7-9 to TRBJ1-1, with D uncertain. The CDR3 has 12 residues. In germline, CDR1 is SEHNR, CDR2 FQNEAQ (reference sequence). V lost 2 bases, J lost 6 bases, and 7 bases lay in between. CDR3 sequence (DNA): TGTGCCAGCAGCTTATGGTGGCCTGAAGCTTTCTTT. Protein sequence: CASSLWWPEAFF. Based on the CDR3 plus reference TRBV7-9 and TRBJ1-1, the full variable domain is DTGVSQNPRHKITKRGQNVTFRCDPISEHNRLYWYRQTLGQGPEFLTYFQNEAQLEKSRLLSDRFSAERPKGSFSTLEIQRTEQGDSAMYLCASSLWWPEAFFGQGTRLTVV.

DNA for the CDR3: TGTGCCAGCAGTCGCGGGACTAGCGGATTCGAGCAGTTCTTC. It yields the protein CASSRGTSGFEQFF. The J gene is TRBJ2-1, the V gene TRBV13; 11 bases agree with TRBD2. This CDR3 spans 14 amino acids. The J segment lost 10 bases and the V segment lost 6 bases, leaving 8 bases of the junction unmatched. The germline V gene encodes CDR1 PRHDT and CDR2 FYEKMQ (reference sequence).

The J gene is TRBJ1-2, the V gene TRBV2; TRBD1 matches 7 bases. The CDR3 loop spans 13 amino acids. Germline V gene lookup returns CDR1 SNHLY and CDR2 FYNNEI. V was clipped by 6 bases and J by 8 bases; unmatched bases: 9. The CDR3 nucleotides read TGTGCCAGCAGCCTACTGACAGGGAACGGCTACACCTTC. It encodes CASSLLTGNGYTF.

This chain uses TRBV7-6 with TRBJ2-1; 9 nucleotides agree with TRBD1. The length of the CDR3 is 15 residues. Unmatched junction bases numbered 2, after V lost 2 bases and J lost 3 bases. Germline values: CDR1 SGHVS, CDR2 FNYEAQ. The CDR3 sequence: CASSLRTGVYNEQFF. The CDR3 bases are TGTGCCAGCAGCTTAAGGACAGGGGTCTACAATGAGCAGTTCTTC.

On this clone itself: The same CDR3 is also encoded by other DNA sequences in this sample. V gene TRBV7-3 combines with J gene TRBJ1-1; D unresolved. This CDR3 is 13 amino acids long. CDR1 is SGHTA, CDR2 FQGTGA, per germline. Trimming took off 0 bases at V and 3 bases at J, with 5 bases between the two ends. CDR3 protein: CASSLTQDTEAFF. The CDR3 nucleotides read TGTGCCAGCAGCTTAACTCAGGACACTGAAGCTTTCTTT. The variable domain in full, completed from reference TRBV7-3 and TRBJ1-1, reads GAGVSQTPSNKVTEKGKYVELRCDPISGHTALYWYRQSLGQGPEFLIYFQGTGAADDSGLPNDRFFAVRPEGSVSTLKIQRTERGDSAVYLCASSLTQDTEAFFGQGTRLTVV.

A remark on this clone: At one boundary the junction diverges from the germline segment, which might be a read error. The rearrangement joins TRBV3-1 (or the pseudogene TRBV3-2) to TRBJ2-1, with 8 bases lining up with TRBD2. CDR3 size: 18 residues. Looked up from germline, CDR1 is LGHDT and CDR2 is YNNKEL (reference sequence). CDR3 sequence reads: CASSQAILGLAGGEGQLF. In DNA form, the CDR3 reads TGTGCCAGCAGCCAAGCAATTCTTGGATTGGCGGGGGGAGAGGGTCAGCTCTTC.

This clone was found once. J is TRBJ2-7 and V is TRBV5-6; unclear D gene. V gave up 5 bases and J gave up 0 bases, with 21 bases separating them. Per germline, CDR1 SGHDT and CDR2 YYEEEE. The CDR3 is 17 amino acids. The CDR3 here is CASSSSAQASYSYEQYF. The CDR3 DNA sequence: TGTGCCAGCAGTTCTTCCGCTCAGGCCTCTTACTCCTACGAGCAGTACTTC.

V and J are TRBV5-5 and TRBJ1-1; D unresolved. CDR3 size: 18 residues. The V end was cut by 4 bases, the J end by 2 bases, with 24 bases between. Germline values: CDR1 SGHKS, CDR2 YYEKEE (reference sequence). CDR3 DNA: TGTGCCAGCAGCCCTGGAATAATACTCACGGGTCCTAACACTGAAGCTTTCTTT. It translates to CASSPGIILTGPNTEAFF.

The chain employs TRBV19 and TRBJ1-2; D possibly corresponds to TRBD1 (5 bases). The germline V and J ends were trimmed by 0 bases and 0 bases, with 11 bases remaining between them. The germline V gene encodes CDR1 LNHDA and CDR2 SQIVND (reference sequence). The CDR3 is 16 residues long. CDR3 in amino acids: CASSIEMGRSNYGYTF. CDR3 DNA sequence: TGTGCCAGTAGTATAGAAATGGGACGTTCTAACTATGGCTACACCTTC.

This clone was seen once. The gene calls are TRBV27 and TRBJ2-2; D gene ambiguous. Trimming cost V 2 bases and J 8 bases, with 18 bases left between them. The CDR3 totals 16 residues. The germline V gene has CDR1 MNHEY and CDR2 SMNVEV (reference sequence). The CDR3 region has the DNA TGTGCCAGCAGTTTAGGTTTCCGGTCGATAGGGGGGGAGCTGTTTTTT. As protein: CASSLGFRSIGGELFF.

The chain couples TRBV7-6 to TRBJ2-7; D is uncertain. V was trimmed by 2 bases and J by 0 bases, leaving 11 bases between them. CDR1 is SGHVS, CDR2 FNYEAQ, per germline. The length of the CDR3 is 15 residues. This CDR3 reads CASSLMIQSSYEQYF. The CDR3 DNA reads TGTGCCAGCAGCTTAATGATCCAGAGCTCCTACGAGCAGTACTTC. The full variable domain, in which reference TRBV7-6 and TRBJ2-7 provide the parts outside the CDR3, is GAGVSQSPRYKVTKRGQDVALRCDPISGHVSLYWYRQALGQGPEFLTYFNYEAQQDKSGLPNDRFSAERPEGSISTLTIQRTEQRDSAMYRCASSLMIQSSYEQYFGPGTRLTVT.

V and J are TRBV12-3 or TRBV12-4 and TRBJ1-2; D remains ambiguous. This CDR3 contains 13 residues. Trimming took off 1 base at V and 7 bases at J, with 10 bases between the two ends. CDR3 bases: TGTGCCAGCAGTTTAGGAGGCGCGGGTGGCTACACCTTC. This encodes CASSLGGAGGYTF.